The 20 T cell receptor beta chains below all came from one sample that was sequenced in a study of CD8+CD57+ T cells in acquired aplastic anemia. Profiling that covered TCR beta VDJ and CDR3 relied on genomic DNA as its template. TCRdb reprocessed the reads via MiXCR and lists one record per CDR3 protein. The sample lists approximately 200,000 distinct CDR3 sequences; less than 70% were seen once. Sequencing input: sorted CD4+, CD8+, or CD8+CD57+ T cells (not recorded which) from PBMCs. Receptors originate from a human donor in good health, serving as a control.

Here the CDR3 reads CASSTRQGDEQFF. Here the CDR3 DNA reads TGTGCCAGCAGCACAAGACAGGGCGATGAGCAGTTCTTC. The chain joins TRBV7-9 to TRBJ2-1; 7 nucleotides agree with TRBD1. Trimming cost V 5 bases and J 8 bases; bases outside gene matches: 6. The length of the CDR3 is 13 residues. CDR1 and CDR2 (germline): SEHNR, FQNEAQ (reference sequence).

The chain is built from TRBV10-2 and TRBJ1-3; 9 bases line up with TRBD1. Germline lookup yields CDR1 WSHSY and CDR2 SAAADI. Trimming removed 7 bases from V and 4 bases from J; junction bases left unmatched: 11. This CDR3 spans 16 amino acids. As DNA, the CDR3 is TGCGCCAGCAACGCCGGGACAGGGATGGGGGGAAACACCATATATTTT. It codes for CASNAGTGMGGNTIYF.

The chain recombines TRBV27 with TRBJ1-1, with 9 bases identical to TRBD1. This CDR3 contains 15 residues. After removal of 5 bases from V and 5 bases from J, the junction contained 9 bases not matched to a gene. Germline V gene lookup returns CDR1 MNHEY and CDR2 SMNVEV (reference sequence). The CDR3 bases are TGTGCCAGCAGTCCATCGACGGGACAGGGAACTGAAGCTTTCTTT. This translates into CASSPSTGQGTEAFF.

The chain joins TRBV25-1 to TRBJ1-1, with TRBD1 as a possible D gene (5 bases). Trimming pared 3 bases from V and 1 base from J, leaving 9 bases between. The CDR3 loop spans 14 amino acids. The V gene's germline CDR1 is MGHDK and CDR2 SYGVNS. The CDR3 DNA reads as TGTGCCAGCAGTGAGGCAGGGAGGAACACTGAAGCTTTCTTT. This translates into CASSEAGRNTEAFF. Based on the CDR3 plus reference TRBV25-1 and TRBJ1-1, the full variable domain is EADIYQTPRYLVIGTGKKITLECSQTMGHDKMYWYQQDPGMELHLIHYSYGVNSTEKGDLSSESTVSRIRTEHFPLTLESARPSHTSQYLCASSEAGRNTEAFFGQGTRLTVV.

The chain employs TRBV20-1 and TRBJ2-3, with a weak D call TRBD2 (6 bases). Germline CDR1 is DFQATT and CDR2 is SNEGSKA (reference sequence). This CDR3 region has 17 residues. The germline V and J ends were trimmed by 2 bases and 4 bases, with 22 bases remaining between them. The CDR3 loop is CSARKAEGRIPADTQYF. CDR3 sequence (DNA): TGCAGTGCTAGAAAAGCGGAGGGGCGCATTCCTGCAGATACGCAGTATTTT.

With regard to this clonotype: A much larger clone lies one base from this, so it may be a read error. The rearrangement joins TRBV12-5 to TRBJ1-1; 10 bases line up with TRBD1. The CDR3 is 18 residues long. The germline CDR1 and CDR2 sequences are LGHNT and FRNRAP. The CDR3 sequence: CASGLVRTGQGRWTEASF. As DNA, the CDR3 is TGTGCTAGTGGTTTGGTACGTACGGGACAGGGGCGATGGACTGAAGCTTCCTTT. The full variable domain, with the rest looked up from reference TRBV12-5 and TRBJ1-1, is DARVTQTPRHKVTEMGQEVTMRCQPILGHNTVFWYRQTMMQGLELLAYFRNRAPLDDSGMPKDRFSAEMPDATLATLKIQPSEPRDSAVYFCASGLVRTGQGRWTEASFGQGTRLTVV.

This clonotype was seen repeatedly, ten times or more. CDR3 nucleotides: TGTGCCAGTACCCCCTCCCTTGGAGGAGACGCTGGGGGCTACACCTTC. It encodes CASTPSLGGDAGGYTF. This sequence joins TRBV19 and TRBJ1-2, with D unresolved. The CDR3 sequence is 16 residues long. Trimming removed 7 bases at V and 8 bases at J, with 26 bases between. Germline CDR1 and CDR2: LNHDA and SQIVND (reference sequence).

The chain recombines TRBV19 with TRBJ1-5, with D possibly matching TRBD1 (6 bases). This CDR3 contains 13 residues. The V and J ends lost 5 bases and 4 bases respectively, with 9 bases between them. Germline lookup yields CDR1 LNHDA and CDR2 SQIVND (reference sequence). For the CDR3, the DNA is TGTGCCAGTAGTGGGACACTAAATCAGCCCCAGCATTTT. This encodes CASSGTLNQPQHF.

This chain links TRBV5-1 with TRBJ2-3; D not certain. Germline V gives CDR1 SGHRS, CDR2 YFSETQ. The length of the CDR3 is 13 residues. V lost 6 bases to trimming and J lost 0 bases, with 8 bases between them. The CDR3 nucleotides are TGCGCCAGCACTACGACTAGCACAGATACGCAGTATTTT. As protein: CASTTTSTDTQYF.

This clonotype was picked up many times. The chain links TRBV19 to TRBJ2-2, with 16 bases matching TRBD2. This CDR3 is built from 18 residues. Trimming removed 7 bases from V and 3 bases from J; junction bases left unmatched: 8. The germline V gene has CDR1 LNHDA and CDR2 SQIVND (reference sequence). This CDR3 is CASTPGLAGGRYTGELFF. The CDR3 DNA is TGTGCCAGTACCCCGGGACTAGCGGGGGGGCGGTACACCGGGGAGCTGTTTTTT.

J is TRBJ1-3 and V is TRBV10-3; 11 nucleotides align to TRBD1. Germline V gene sequence: CDR1 ENHRY, CDR2 SYGVKD. The CDR3 covers 16 residues. V shed 0 bases and J 2 bases; nucleotides not matched to a gene: 0. The DNA of the CDR3 is TGTGCCATCAGTGAGTCGGGACAGGGGGCTGGAAACACCATATATTTT. Its protein product is CAISESGQGAGNTIYF.

Regarding this clonotype: Relative to the germline gene, one junction end is altered; a read error may explain this. This chain links TRBV2 with TRBJ1-3; tentative D call: TRBD1 (5 bases). In germline, CDR1 is SNHLY, CDR2 FYNNEI. The CDR3 loop spans 14 amino acids. The CDR3 DNA follows: TGTGCCAGCACGGGGACCTACTCTGGAAACACTATATATTTT. Translation: CASTGTYSGNTIYF.

This clonotype was recorded only once. The gene calls are TRBV7-2 and TRBJ2-5; 14 bases are shared with TRBD2. The CDR3 sequence is 17 residues long. Germline V gene lookup returns CDR1 SGHTA and CDR2 FQGNSA. After removal of 1 base from V and 5 bases from J, the junction contained 6 bases not matched to a gene. This CDR3 is CASSLVSTSGGAETQYF. CDR3 DNA: TGTGCCAGCAGCTTAGTATCGACTAGCGGGGGGGCGGAGACCCAGTACTTC. Complete variable domain (other parts from reference TRBV7-2 and TRBJ2-5): GAGVSQSPSNKVTEKGKDVELRCDPISGHTALYWYRQSLGQGLEFLIYFQGNSAPDKSGLPSDRFSAERTGGSVSTLTIQRTQQEDSAVYLCASSLVSTSGGAETQYFGPGTRLLVL.

The table lists this clonotype with a count of one. This sequence joins TRBV10-3 and TRBJ2-7, with D uncertain. Germline loops: CDR1 ENHRY, CDR2 SYGVKD. This CDR3 region has 11 residues. The V and J ends lost 6 bases and 0 bases respectively, with 3 bases between them. The DNA for the CDR3 is TGTGCCATCAGCCCCTCCTACGAGCAGTACTTC. It specifies CAISPSYEQYF.

J is TRBJ1-2 and V is TRBV16, with 8 bases that match TRBD1. The CDR3 loop spans 16 amino acids. V gave up 2 bases and J gave up 4 bases; unmatched junction bases: 9. Per the germline V gene, CDR1 is KGHSY and CDR2 is FQNENV. The CDR3 loop reads CASSQPDRGPLYGYTF. In DNA, the CDR3 is TGTGCCAGCAGCCAACCCGACAGGGGACCCCTCTATGGCTACACCTTC. The full variable domain, in which reference TRBV16 and TRBJ1-2 provide the parts outside the CDR3, is GEEVAQTPKHLVRGEGQKAKLYCAPIKGHSYVFWYQQVLKNEFKFLISFQNENVFDETGMPKERFSAKCLPNSPCSLEIQATKLEDSAVYFCASSQPDRGPLYGYTFGSGTRLTVV.

This clonotype was observed at least ten times. The genes are TRBV7-3 and TRBJ1-1; D not resolved. Trimming cost V 5 bases and J 4 bases, with 8 bases left between them. Germline CDR1 reads SGHTA; CDR2 reads FQGTGA. CDR3 length: 12 residues. This chain's CDR3 is CASSRVGTEAFF. CDR3 nucleotides: TGTGCCAGCAGCCGAGTGGGCACTGAAGCTTTCTTT.

A note on this clonotype: A much larger clone is a single base away; this may be a read error. The rearrangement joins TRBV6-1 to TRBJ2-7; D could derive from TRBD1 or TRBD2 (5 bases each). CDR1 is MNHNS and CDR2 is SASEGT in the germline V gene. The CDR3 contains 14 residues. The CDR3 loop reads CASRLGPHDYEQCF. The CDR3 DNA follows: TGTGCCAGCAGGTTGGGACCACATGACTACGAGCAGTGCTTC.

V gene TRBV28 combines with J gene TRBJ1-5; possible D gene TRBD1, 6 bases. V was cut by 8 bases and J by 1 base, with 12 bases left in between. The germline gives CDR1 MDHEN, CDR2 SYDVKM. This CDR3 comprises 14 residues. CDR3 region: CASGWRGSNQPQHF. In nucleotides, the CDR3 is TGTGCCAGCGGGTGGAGGGGGAGCAATCAGCCCCAGCATTTT.

The V gene is TRBV11-1, the J gene TRBJ2-7, with D tentatively TRBD1 (6 bases). The CDR3 extends over 16 amino acids. Trimming removed 5 bases from V and 3 bases from J, with 20 bases in between. Germline CDR1 is SGHAT and CDR2 is FQDESV (reference sequence). CDR3 region: CASSLGFRGQGYEQYF. The CDR3, as DNA: TGTGCCAGCAGCCTAGGGTTCAGGGGTCAAGGCTACGAGCAGTACTTC. The whole variable domain, filled in from reference TRBV11-1 and TRBJ2-7, reads EAEVAQSPRYKITEKSQAVAFWCDPISGHATLYWYRQILGQGPELLVQFQDESVVDDSQLPKDRFSAERLKGVDSTLKIQPAELGDSAMYLCASSLGFRGQGYEQYFGPGTRLTVT.

This chain uses TRBV14 with TRBJ1-2; D unresolved. The CDR3 consists of 13 residues. The germline V and J ends were trimmed by 0 bases and 7 bases, with 9 bases remaining between them. Germline V gene sequence: CDR1 SGHDN, CDR2 FVKESK. This CDR3 is CASSQDPRSGYTF. The CDR3 nucleotides read TGTGCCAGCAGCCAAGACCCACGGAGTGGCTACACCTTC.